The 5 T cell receptor beta chains presented below share a single source sample, sequenced in a study of T cell changes during pregnancy in multiple sclerosis. This table comes from immunoSEQ multiplex PCR, and its TCRdb copy is limited to in-frame clones, with some not included. The table records almost 50,000 clones, about 89% of them present only once. Sequenced here: CD8+ T cells from peripheral blood mononuclear cells, sampled after pregnancy. These receptors all stem from a female donor with multiple sclerosis, enrolled in a pregnancy study.

V usage is TRBV13 and J usage is TRBJ1-2, with 7 bases aligning to TRBD1. The J segment lost 0 bases and the V segment lost 3 bases, leaving 1 base of the junction unmatched. This CDR3 spans 14 amino acids. Germline CDR1 is PRHDT and CDR2 is FYEKMQ (reference sequence). The CDR3 protein is CASSFGQANYGYTF. In nucleotides, the CDR3 is TGTGCCAGCAGCTTCGGACAGGCTAACTATGGCTACACCTTC.

This clone was recorded only once. The chain has TRBV11-2 and TRBJ2-7; 9 positions agree with TRBD2. Germline trimming cut 0 bases from V and 2 bases from J; bases unmatched to any gene: 8. The germline CDR1 and CDR2 sequences are SGHAT and FQNNGV. The CDR3 consists of 17 residues. CDR3 nucleotide sequence: TGTGCCAGCAGCTTAGATCTGGCGGGGGGGATGACCTACGAGCAGTACTTC. Translation gives CASSLDLAGGMTYEQYF.

The rearrangement joins TRBV5-1 to TRBJ2-5, with 7 nucleotides matching TRBD2. Germline V gene sequence: CDR1 SGHRS, CDR2 YFSETQ. The CDR3 has 15 residues. After removal of 0 bases from V and 2 bases from J, the junction contained 4 bases not matched to a gene. CDR3 DNA: TGCGCCAGCAGCTTGGCCTGGGGGGGTCAAGAGACCCAGTACTTC. It encodes CASSLAWGGQETQYF.

CDR3 residues: CASSLGGSETQYF. The CDR3 DNA follows: TGTGCCAGCAGCTTAGGGGGATCAGAGACCCAGTACTTC. This chain uses TRBV5-6 with TRBJ2-5, with D perhaps matching TRBD1 (6 bases). V gave up 2 bases and J gave up 4 bases, with 9 bases separating them. This CDR3 contains 13 residues. CDR1 and CDR2 (germline): SGHDT, YYEEEE.

V and J are TRBV29-1 and TRBJ1-3, with D maybe TRBD1 (5 bases). This CDR3 region has 12 residues. Germline V gene lookup returns CDR1 SQVTM and CDR2 ANQGSEA. V was clipped by 5 bases and J by 4 bases, with 9 bases between them. The CDR3 DNA is TGCAGCGTTCAGGGTTTCGGAAACACCATATATTTT. It encodes CSVQGFGNTIYF.